This T cell receptor (beta chain) is from a study of cytomegalovirus exposure and HLA in healthy donors. Study in general: Per a later analysis, the approximately 690 first-cohort and about 120 validation repertoires shared one platform. Study-wide results and limits: Whilst most TCR sequences proved rare, a subset of public TCRs occurred across many donors. Through in vitro validation, a few CMV-associated chains were shown to be specific for CMV antigens. The investigators catalogued 150 to 200 TCR beta chains as cytomegalovirus-associated.

With respect to this clone: Antigen specificity is unknown.

Assay: immunoSEQ multiplex PCR; the TCRdb copy retains only in-frame clones and omits some. The data show approximately 220,000 clones, 80% to 95% seen once. Deletions cut 0 bases from V and 4 bases from J, with 7 bases between. This CDR3 contains 14 residues. Germline CDR1 is MNHNY and CDR2 is SVGAGI (reference sequence). This receptor was taken from a woman under 30 in good health and CMV-seronegative. Sequenced: PBMCs. The gene calls are TRBV6-6 and TRBJ1-5, with a possible D match to TRBD1 (5 bases). The CDR3 DNA follows: TGTGCCAGCAGTTACTCACAGGTTAATCAGCCCCAGCATTTT. Translated: CASSYSQVNQPQHF.